The subject of this entry is one T cell receptor (beta chain). The antigen is unknown. Regarding time point: week 11, during vaccination. It was 300 ug of mutant IDH1 20-mer peptide that made up each vaccine dose, given with topical imiquimod. Astrocytomas found in donors were new, WHO grade 3 or 4, IDH1-mutant and ATRX-lost. The data derive from a study of a mutant IDH1 vaccine in newly diagnosed glioma. Looking at the study overall: Treated patients had a mean age of approximately 40 years and a roughly 60% male, approximately 38% female split. Pretreatment consisted of radiotherapy, temozolomide, or both, with most receiving both. Study-level points and caveats: The study observed vaccine-induced immune responses in 93.3% of patients.

Clones were sequenced by immunoSEQ multiplex PCR, and TCRdb holds only the in-frame ones, with some missing. The sample records 30,000 to 35,000 clones, roughly 90% being singletons. Trimming pared 9 bases from V and 0 bases from J, leaving 9 bases between. CDR1 is SEHNR, CDR2 FQNEAQ, per germline (reference sequence). This CDR3 is built from 14 residues. Material: PBMCs, obtained from a glioma patient whose treatment included an IDH1 peptide vaccine. This clonotype was obtained from a man in his late teens or twenties with glioma. The gene calls are TRBV7-9 and TRBJ1-6, with D possibly matching TRBD1 (6 bases). The CDR3 loop is CASQGSSYNSPLHF. For the CDR3, the DNA is TGTGCCAGTCAGGGGAGCTCCTATAATTCACCCCTCCACTTT. The full variable domain, rest sourced from reference TRBV7-9 and TRBJ1-6, is DTGVSQNPRHKITKRGQNVTFRCDPISEHNRLYWYRQTLGQGPEFLTYFQNEAQLEKSRLLSDRFSAERPKGSFSTLEIQRTEQGDSAMYLCASQGSSYNSPLHFGNGTRLTVT.